The TCR beta chain described here comes from a study of blood T cells in healthy people across ages. Broader study findings: Higher diversity, along with more naive CD4+ cells, distinguished long-lived donors from aged donors.

As concerns this clonotype: What it binds is unknown.

With a J-beta primer mix and a sample-barcoded 5' primer, a second PCR ran about 6 to 11 cycles. All samples yielded 2.5 million or more CDR3-containing paired-end reads. TCRdb redid the calling of the 5' RACE reads with MiXCR, one entry per CDR3 protein. The profile covers over 700,000 distinct CDR3 sequences, with 20% to 25% appearing a single time and 8% to 10% taken by the ten largest. These data also featured in a second study, about T cells of mothers and their children. That report notes: When the second PCR was run, its M1S primer added sample barcodes and 2-4 random nucleotides.

The clonotype comes from a boy aged 10-17 years in good health. The sequenced material came from blood.

The CDR3 bases are TGTGCCAGCAATTTGGGACTTCAAGAGACCCAGTACTTC. Residues: CASNLGLQETQYF. The chain combines TRBV2 with TRBJ2-1; D is perhaps TRBD2 (6 bases). The last part of the DNA fits TRBJ2-5 better; the J call may be wrong. The CDR3 consists of 13 residues. Germline loops: CDR1 SNHLY, CDR2 FYNNEI.